This T cell receptor (beta chain) was identified in a study of HIV-infected patients and healthy controls. Findings and limits, study-wide: With just sixteen HIV-infected individuals processed, the findings' generality was considered strongly limited. Eight alpha and eight beta V genes differed significantly in mean usage between HIV-infected patients and controls.

This clonotype was seen repeatedly, ten times or more. Its matching antigen is unknown. cDNA was made from 500 ng RNA using alpha and beta constant primers. Using multiplexing indices, alpha and beta chain libraries were generated apart by chain-specific third strand synthesis. Via MiXCR, TCRdb re-called the 5' RACE reads, giving one row per CDR3 protein. The table lists roughly 25,000 distinct CDR3 sequences, about 8.7% of them singletons, with about 4% in the top ten. Whole blood was used without fractionation, so all unsorted peripheral T cells were included. The material sequenced was blood. This sequence originates from an adult in good health.

CDR3 DNA: TGTGCCAGCAGCGCAGATGCCGGGACTAGGGCCTACGAGCAGTACTTC. It translates to CASSADAGTRAYEQYF. J is TRBJ2-7 and V is TRBV11-1; 8 positions match TRBD2. Germline V CDR1 and CDR2: SGHAT, FQDESV (reference sequence). This CDR3 is built from 16 residues. V was clipped by 5 bases and J by 2 bases; unmatched bases: 11.